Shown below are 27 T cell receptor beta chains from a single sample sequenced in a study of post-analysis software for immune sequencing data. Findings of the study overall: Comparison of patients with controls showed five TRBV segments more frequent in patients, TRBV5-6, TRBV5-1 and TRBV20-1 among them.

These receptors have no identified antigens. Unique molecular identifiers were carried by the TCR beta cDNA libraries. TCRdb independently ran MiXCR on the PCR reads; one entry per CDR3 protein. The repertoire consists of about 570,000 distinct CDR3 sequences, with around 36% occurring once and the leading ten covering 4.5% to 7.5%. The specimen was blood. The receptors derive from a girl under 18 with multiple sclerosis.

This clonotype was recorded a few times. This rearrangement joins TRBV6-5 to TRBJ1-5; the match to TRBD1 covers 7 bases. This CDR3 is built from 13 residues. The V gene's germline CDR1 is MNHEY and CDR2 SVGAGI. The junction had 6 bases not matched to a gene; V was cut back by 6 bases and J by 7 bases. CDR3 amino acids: CASSPDRVQPQHF. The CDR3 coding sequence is TGTGCCAGCAGCCCCGACAGGGTCCAGCCCCAGCATTTT.

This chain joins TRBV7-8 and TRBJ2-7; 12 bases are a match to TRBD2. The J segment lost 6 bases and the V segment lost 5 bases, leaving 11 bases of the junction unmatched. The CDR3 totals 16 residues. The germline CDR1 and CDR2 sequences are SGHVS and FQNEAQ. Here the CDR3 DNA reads TGTGCCAGCAGCCTCCGACTAGCGGGGGAGATCGGCGAGCAGTACTTC. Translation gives CASSLRLAGEIGEQYF.

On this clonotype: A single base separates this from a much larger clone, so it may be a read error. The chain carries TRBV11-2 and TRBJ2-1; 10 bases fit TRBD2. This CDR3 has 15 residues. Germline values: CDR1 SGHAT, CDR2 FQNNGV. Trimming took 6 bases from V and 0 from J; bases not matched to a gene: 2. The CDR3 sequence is CASRPSGSSYNEQFF. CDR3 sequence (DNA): TGTGCCAGCAGACCTAGCGGGAGCTCCTACAATGAGCAGTTCTTC.

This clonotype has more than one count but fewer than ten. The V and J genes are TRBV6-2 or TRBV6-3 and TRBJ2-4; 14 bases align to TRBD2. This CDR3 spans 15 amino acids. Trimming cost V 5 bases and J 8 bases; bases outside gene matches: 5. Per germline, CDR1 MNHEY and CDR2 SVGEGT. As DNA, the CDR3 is TGTGCCAGCAGTCCCCTGACTAGCGGGGGGGACATTCAGTACTTC. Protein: CASSPLTSGGDIQYF.

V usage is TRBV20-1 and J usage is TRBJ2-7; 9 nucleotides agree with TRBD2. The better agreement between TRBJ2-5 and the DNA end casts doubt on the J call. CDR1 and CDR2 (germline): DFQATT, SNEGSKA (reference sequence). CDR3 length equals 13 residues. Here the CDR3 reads CSAGKSGGETQYF. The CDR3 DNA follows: TGCAGTGCTGGAAAAAGCGGGGGGGAGACCCAGTACTTC.

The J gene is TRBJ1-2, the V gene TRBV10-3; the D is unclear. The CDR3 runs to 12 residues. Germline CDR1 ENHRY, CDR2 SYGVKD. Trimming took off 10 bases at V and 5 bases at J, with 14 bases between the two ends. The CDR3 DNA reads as TGTGCCACATACCCCGGACTTTATGGCTACACCTTC. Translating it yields CATYPGLYGYTF.

As DNA, the CDR3 is TGTGCCAGCACCAGTCCCGGGACTAGCGGGGGGTCGAGACCAAGGGAGCTGTTTTTT. It specifies CASTSPGTSGGSRPRELFF. This chain joins TRBV7-9 and TRBJ2-2; 15 nucleotides line up with TRBD2. CDR1 and CDR2 (germline): SEHNR, FQNEAQ (reference sequence). There are 19 residues in the CDR3. The V and J ends lost 7 bases and 9 bases, in that order; junction bases with no gene match: 18. The whole variable domain, filled in from reference TRBV7-9 and TRBJ2-2, reads DTGVSQNPRHKITKRGQNVTFRCDPISEHNRLYWYRQTLGQGPEFLTYFQNEAQLEKSRLLSDRFSAERPKGSFSTLEIQRTEQGDSAMYLCASTSPGTSGGSRPRELFFGEGSRLTVL.

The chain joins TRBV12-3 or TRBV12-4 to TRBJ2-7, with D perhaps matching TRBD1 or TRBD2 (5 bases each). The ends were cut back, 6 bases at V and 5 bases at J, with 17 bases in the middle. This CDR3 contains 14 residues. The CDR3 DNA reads TGTGCCAGCAGGTGGGACGGGGAAGGTGACGAGCAGTACTTC. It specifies CASRWDGEGDEQYF.

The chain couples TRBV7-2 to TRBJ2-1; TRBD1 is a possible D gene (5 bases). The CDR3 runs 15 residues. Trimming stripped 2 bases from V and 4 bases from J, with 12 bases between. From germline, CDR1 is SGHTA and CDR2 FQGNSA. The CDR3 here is CASSLHGPGYNEQFF. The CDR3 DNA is TGTGCCAGCAGCTTACACGGCCCAGGGTACAATGAGCAGTTCTTC.

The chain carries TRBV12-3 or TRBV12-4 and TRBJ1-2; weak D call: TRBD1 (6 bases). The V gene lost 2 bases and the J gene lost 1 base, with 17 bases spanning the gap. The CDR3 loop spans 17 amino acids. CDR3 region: CASSLIIRGADNYGYTF. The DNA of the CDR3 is TGTGCCAGCAGTTTAATCATCCGGGGGGCTGATAACTATGGCTACACCTTC.

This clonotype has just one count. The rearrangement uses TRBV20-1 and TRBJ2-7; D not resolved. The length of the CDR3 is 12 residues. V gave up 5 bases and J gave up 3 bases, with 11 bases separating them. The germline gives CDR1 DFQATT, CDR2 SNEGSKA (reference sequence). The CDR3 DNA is TGCAGTGCTGGTTCCAACGTCTACGAGCAGTACTTC. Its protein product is CSAGSNVYEQYF.

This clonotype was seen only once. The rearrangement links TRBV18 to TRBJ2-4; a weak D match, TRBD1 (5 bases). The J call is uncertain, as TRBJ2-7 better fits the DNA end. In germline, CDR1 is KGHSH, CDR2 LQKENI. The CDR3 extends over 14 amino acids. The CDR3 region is CASSKETAPYEQYF. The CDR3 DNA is TGTGCCAGCTCAAAGGAGACAGCGCCCTACGAGCAGTACTTC.

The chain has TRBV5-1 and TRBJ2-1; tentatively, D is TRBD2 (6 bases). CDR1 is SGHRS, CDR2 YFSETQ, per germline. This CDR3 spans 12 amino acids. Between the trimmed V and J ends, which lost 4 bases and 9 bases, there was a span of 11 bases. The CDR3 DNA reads TGCGCCAGCAGCGGGGGAGGAGTTGAGCAGTTCTTC. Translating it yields CASSGGGVEQFF.

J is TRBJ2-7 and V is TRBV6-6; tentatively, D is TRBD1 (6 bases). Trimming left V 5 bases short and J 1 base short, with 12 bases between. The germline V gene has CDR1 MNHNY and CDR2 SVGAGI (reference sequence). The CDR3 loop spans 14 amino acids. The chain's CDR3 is CASSIPDRSYEQYF. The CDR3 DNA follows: TGTGCCAGCAGTATCCCCGACAGGTCCTACGAGCAGTACTTC.

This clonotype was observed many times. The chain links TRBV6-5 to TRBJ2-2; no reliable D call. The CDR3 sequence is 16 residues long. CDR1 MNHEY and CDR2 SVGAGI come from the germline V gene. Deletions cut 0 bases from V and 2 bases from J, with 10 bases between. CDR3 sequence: CASSYSTGVNTGELFF. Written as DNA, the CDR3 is TGTGCCAGCAGTTACTCGACGGGCGTAAACACCGGGGAGCTGTTTTTT.

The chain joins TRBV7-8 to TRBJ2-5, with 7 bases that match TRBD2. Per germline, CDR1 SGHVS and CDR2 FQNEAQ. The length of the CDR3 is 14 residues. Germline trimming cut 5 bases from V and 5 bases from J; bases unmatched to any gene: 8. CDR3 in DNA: TGTGCCAGCAGCAGGACCGGGGGGTACGAGACCCAGTACTTC. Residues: CASSRTGGYETQYF.

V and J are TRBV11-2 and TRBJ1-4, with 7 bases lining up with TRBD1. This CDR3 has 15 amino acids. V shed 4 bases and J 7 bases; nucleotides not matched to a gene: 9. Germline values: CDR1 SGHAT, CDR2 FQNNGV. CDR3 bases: TGTGCCAGCAGCTCAGGGGGGGGCTTCGTTGAAAAACTGTTTTTT. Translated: CASSSGGGFVEKLFF.

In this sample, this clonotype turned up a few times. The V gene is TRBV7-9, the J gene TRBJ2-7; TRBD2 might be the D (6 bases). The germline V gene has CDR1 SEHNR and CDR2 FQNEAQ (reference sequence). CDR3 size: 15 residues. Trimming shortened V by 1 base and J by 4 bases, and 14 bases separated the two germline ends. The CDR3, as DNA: TGTGCCAGCAGCTTAGGAGGCGGGGAAGGATACGAGCAGTACTTC. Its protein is CASSLGGGEGYEQYF. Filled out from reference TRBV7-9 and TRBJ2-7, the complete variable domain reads DTGVSQNPRHKITKRGQNVTFRCDPISEHNRLYWYRQTLGQGPEFLTYFQNEAQLEKSRLLSDRFSAERPKGSFSTLEIQRTEQGDSAMYLCASSLGGGEGYEQYFGPGTRLTVT.

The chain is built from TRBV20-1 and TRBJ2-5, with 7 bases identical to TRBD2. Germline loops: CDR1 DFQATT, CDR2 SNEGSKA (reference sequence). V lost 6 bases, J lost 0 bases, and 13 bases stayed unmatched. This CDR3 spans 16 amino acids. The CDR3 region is CSAERGASGYQETQYF. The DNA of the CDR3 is TGCAGTGCCGAGCGGGGTGCTAGCGGATACCAAGAGACCCAGTACTTC.

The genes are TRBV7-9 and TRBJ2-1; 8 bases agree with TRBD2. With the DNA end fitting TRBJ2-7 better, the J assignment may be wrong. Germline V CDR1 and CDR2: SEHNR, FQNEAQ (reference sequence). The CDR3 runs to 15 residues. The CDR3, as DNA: TGTGCCAGCAGCCGGGGGGGGGTAGGATACAATGAGCAGTACTTC. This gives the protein CASSRGGVGYNEQYF.

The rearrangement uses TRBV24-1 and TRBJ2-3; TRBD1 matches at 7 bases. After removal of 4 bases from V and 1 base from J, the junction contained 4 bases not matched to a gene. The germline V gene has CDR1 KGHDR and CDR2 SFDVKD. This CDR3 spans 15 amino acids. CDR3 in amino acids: CATSDHRGGTDTQYF. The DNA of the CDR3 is TGTGCCACCAGTGACCACAGGGGAGGCACAGATACGCAGTATTTT.

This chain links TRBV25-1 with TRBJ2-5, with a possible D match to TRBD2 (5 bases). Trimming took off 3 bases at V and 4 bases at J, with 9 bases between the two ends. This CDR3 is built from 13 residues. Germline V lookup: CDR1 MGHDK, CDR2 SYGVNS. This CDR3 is CASSETMAETQYF. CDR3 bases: TGTGCCAGCAGTGAGACTATGGCAGAGACCCAGTACTTC.

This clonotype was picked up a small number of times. The CDR3 reads CASSMTGGSQETQYF. CDR3 nucleotides: TGTGCCAGCAGCATGACAGGGGGAAGTCAAGAGACCCAGTACTTC. The chain recombines TRBV7-3 with TRBJ2-5, with 9 nucleotides matching TRBD1. Trimming at V came to 5 bases and at J to 2 bases, leaving 6 bases not matched to a gene. CDR1 is SGHTA and CDR2 is FQGTGA in the germline V gene. The CDR3 is made up of 15 amino acids.

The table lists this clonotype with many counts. This CDR3 reads CSVAGLAGTNYEQYF. The DNA of the CDR3 is TGCAGCGTTGCTGGACTAGCGGGGACAAACTACGAGCAGTACTTC. The gene calls are TRBV29-1 and TRBJ2-7; 12 positions agree with TRBD2. Trimming took 4 bases from V and 3 from J; bases not matched to a gene: 7. CDR1 and CDR2 from the germline V gene are SQVTM and ANQGSEA. The length of the CDR3 is 15 residues.

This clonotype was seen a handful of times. CDR3 nucleotides: TGTGCCAGCAGACGCATCGACAGGGACTCCTACGAGCAGTACTTC. This translates into CASRRIDRDSYEQYF. The chain couples TRBV7-6 to TRBJ2-7; TRBD1 matches at 7 bases. This CDR3 region has 15 residues. The germline V gene encodes CDR1 SGHVS and CDR2 FNYEAQ. V lost 6 bases to trimming and J lost 0 bases; unmatched junction nucleotides: 8.

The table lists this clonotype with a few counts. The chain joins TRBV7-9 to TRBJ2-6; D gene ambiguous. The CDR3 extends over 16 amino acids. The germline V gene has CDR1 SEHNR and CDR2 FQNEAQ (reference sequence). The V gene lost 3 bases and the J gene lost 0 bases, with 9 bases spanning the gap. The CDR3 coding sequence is TGTGCCAGCAGCTTCTACGGTAGCTCTGGGGCCAACGTCCTGACTTTC. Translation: CASSFYGSSGANVLTF.

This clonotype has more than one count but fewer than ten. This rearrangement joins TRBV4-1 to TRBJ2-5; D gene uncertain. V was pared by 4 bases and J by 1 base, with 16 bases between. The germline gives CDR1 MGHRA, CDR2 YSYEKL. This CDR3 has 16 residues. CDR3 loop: CASSPVWAGTQETQYF. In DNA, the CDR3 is TGCGCCAGCAGCCCTGTATGGGCCGGTACCCAAGAGACCCAGTACTTC.